Presented here are 10 T cell receptor beta chains from one specimen sequenced in a study of T cells in Graves' hyperthyroidism and ophthalmopathy. Researchers took RNA transcripts and amplified the TCR beta CDR3 regions from them. The HTBI primer set drove a first-round RT-PCR of the TCR CDR3. TCRdb itself ran the multiplex PCR reads through MiXCR, one entry per CDR3 protein. Of 500,000 to 600,000 distinct CDR3 sequences listed, 46% are singletons. The sample taken for sequencing was peripheral blood or thyroid tissue (not recorded which). The origin of the receptors is an adult woman with Graves' disease, either hyperthyroidism or ophthalmopathy (not recorded which).

In the case of this clonotype: This could be a read error, since a much larger clone is one nucleotide away. The CDR3 here is CASSQEHGPGTQYF. In DNA form, the CDR3 reads TGCGCCAGCAGCCAAGAACATGGCCCGGGGACCCAGTACTTC. This chain links TRBV4-1 with TRBJ2-5; D uncertain. The CDR3 contains 14 residues. V was shortened by 0 bases and J by 7 bases, with 12 bases between the two germline ends. Germline CDR1 MGHRA, CDR2 YSYEKL.

V gene TRBV7-2 combines with J gene TRBJ2-5; the D is unclear. The CDR3 spans 14 residues. Deletions cut 5 bases from V and 5 bases from J, with 15 bases between. Per the germline V gene, CDR1 is SGHTA and CDR2 is FQGNSA. CDR3 DNA sequence: TGTGCCAGCAGCCTCGGTGGGGATGGGGAGACCCAGTACTTC. Translating gives CASSLGGDGETQYF.

The table lists this clonotype with many counts. The CDR3 coding sequence is TGCGCCAGCAGCTTCCGACAGAGTGGCTACACCTTC. Protein product: CASSFRQSGYTF. The chain couples TRBV5-1 to TRBJ1-2, with D possibly TRBD1 on 5 matching bases. The CDR3 consists of 12 residues. Germline V gene lookup returns CDR1 SGHRS and CDR2 YFSETQ. V lost 2 bases and J lost 7, with 9 bases in between.

The chain uses TRBV11-2 and TRBJ2-5, with D possibly being TRBD1 or TRBD2 (5 bases each). CDR3 length: 14 residues. The V end was cut by 5 bases, the J end by 5 bases, with 15 bases between. Looked up from germline, CDR1 is SGHAT and CDR2 is FQNNGV. The CDR3 DNA reads as TGTGCCAGCAGCCAGGGACGGACCGGGGAGACCCAGTACTTC. Protein sequence: CASSQGRTGETQYF.

This chain joins TRBV7-2 and TRBJ2-5; possible D gene TRBD1, 6 bases. Germline V CDR1 and CDR2: SGHTA, FQGNSA. The ends were cut back, 5 bases at V and 5 bases at J, with 15 bases in the middle. This CDR3 comprises 14 residues. The CDR3 protein is CASSPSQGRETQYF. The CDR3 DNA is TGTGCCAGCAGCCCCTCACAGGGCAGGGAGACCCAGTACTTC. The full variable domain, rest sourced from reference TRBV7-2 and TRBJ2-5, is GAGVSQSPSNKVTEKGKDVELRCDPISGHTALYWYRQSLGQGLEFLIYFQGNSAPDKSGLPSDRFSAERTGGSVSTLTIQRTQQEDSAVYLCASSPSQGRETQYFGPGTRLLVL.

This clonotype was found a few times. V gene TRBV24-1 combines with J gene TRBJ2-7, with 8 bases aligning to TRBD1. In germline, CDR1 is KGHDR, CDR2 SFDVKD. This CDR3 is 14 amino acids long. V was clipped by 4 bases and J by 6 bases; unmatched bases: 7. As DNA, the CDR3 is TGTGCCACCAGTGACCCGGACAGGGTGCGCGAGCAGTACTTC. Translated: CATSDPDRVREQYF.

The V gene is TRBV7-9, the J gene TRBJ2-7, with 9 bases lining up with TRBD2. V lost 0 bases, J lost 6 bases, and 9 bases stayed unmatched. The CDR3 totals 16 residues. The germline CDR1 and CDR2 sequences are SEHNR and FQNEAQ (reference sequence). This chain's CDR3 is CASSLALAGSLLEQYF. In nucleotides, the CDR3 is TGTGCCAGCAGCTTAGCTCTAGCGGGAAGCCTTCTCGAGCAGTACTTC.

This clonotype came up many times. This chain connects TRBV5-1 to TRBJ2-7; 7 nucleotides align to TRBD2. The CDR3 loop spans 16 amino acids. V dropped 4 bases and J dropped 6; count of bases not matched to a gene: 16. Per germline, CDR1 SGHRS and CDR2 YFSETQ. CDR3 in amino acids: CASSRAGREDSGEQYF. CDR3 DNA sequence: TGCGCCAGCAGCCGCGCGGGTCGGGAGGATTCGGGCGAGCAGTACTTC.

V and J are TRBV10-2 and TRBJ2-6, with 9 bases fitting TRBD1. J gave up 0 bases and V 3 bases, and 3 bases lay outside the gene matches. CDR1 is WSHSY and CDR2 is SAAADI in the germline V gene. This CDR3 spans 17 amino acids. The CDR3 DNA reads as TGCGCCAGCAGTGAAAACAGGGGGCACTCTGGGGCCAACGTCCTGACTTTC. Translating gives CASSENRGHSGANVLTF.

The genes are TRBV25-1 and TRBJ2-5; 9 nucleotides agree with TRBD2. The CDR3 extends over 17 amino acids. Germline loops: CDR1 MGHDK, CDR2 SYGVNS. V trimming: 3 bases; J trimming: 1 base; junction bases outside the gene matches: 9. In nucleotides, the CDR3 is TGTGCCAGCAGTGATCAGGGGGTACTAGCGGGCCAAGAGACCCAGTACTTC. Translating gives CASSDQGVLAGQETQYF.